One and the same sample provided the 23 T cell receptor beta chains below, sequenced in a study of blood T cell repertoires in COVID-19. Sequencing was performed with immunoSEQ multiplex PCR; in TCRdb, only in-frame clones are kept and a portion is missing. The repertoire consists of around 110,000 clones, with approximately 87% occurring once and the leading ten covering roughly 2.4%. Sequenced sample: peripheral blood. These receptors were obtained from a man aged 30 to 39 with acute or convalescent COVID-19.

The V call is TRBV3-1 (or the pseudogene TRBV3-2), the J call TRBJ1-6; the D is unclear. The CDR3 loop spans 15 amino acids. Germline V gene sequence: CDR1 LGHDT, CDR2 YNNKEL (reference sequence). Trimming removed 1 base from V and 4 bases from J, with 8 bases in between. The CDR3 DNA sequence: TGTGCCAGCAGCCAAGCCGCAGTTTATAATTCACCCCTCCACTTT. This gives the protein CASSQAAVYNSPLHF.

The V call is TRBV4-3, the J call TRBJ2-3, with 15 bases lining up with TRBD2. The CDR3 extends over 20 amino acids. V shed 0 bases and J 1 base; nucleotides not matched to a gene: 8. The germline V gene has CDR1 LGHNA and CDR2 YSLEER. The CDR3 DNA reads TGCGCCAGCAGCCAAGACACCGGGACTAGCGGGGGGTGGGGCACAGATACGCAGTATTTT. As protein: CASSQDTGTSGGWGTDTQYF.

Turning to this clone: The same CDR3 also results from other DNA sequences found in this sample. The chain couples TRBV6-5 to TRBJ1-1; unclear D gene. In germline, CDR1 is MNHEY, CDR2 SVGAGI. This CDR3 spans 13 amino acids. With 0 bases removed from V and 7 bases from J, the gap between germline ends came to 9 bases. The CDR3 reads CASSYSTGGEAFF. The CDR3 bases are TGTGCCAGCAGTTACTCGACTGGTGGTGAAGCTTTCTTT.

The chain joins TRBV27 to TRBJ2-7; TRBD2 matches at 8 bases. In germline, CDR1 is MNHEY, CDR2 SMNVEV (reference sequence). This CDR3 is built from 13 residues. Losses at the gene ends were 6 bases for V and 5 bases for J; bases not matched to a gene: 6. The CDR3 nucleotides read TGTGCCAGCAGAGATAGCGGGGTTAACGAGCAGTACTTC. It encodes CASRDSGVNEQYF.

The V gene is TRBV9, the J gene TRBJ2-2, with D hard to call. Germline-derived CDR1 and CDR2 are SGDLS and YYNGEE. There are 17 residues in the CDR3. V lost 0 bases and J 7 bases, leaving 19 bases between the germline ends. CDR3 in DNA: TGTGCCAGCAGCGTAGGTGTAACTCTCCTAGGAGTCGGGGAGCTGTTTTTT. Protein sequence: CASSVGVTLLGVGELFF.

The V and J genes are TRBV24-1 and TRBJ2-3, with 7 bases lining up with TRBD2. Trimming at V came to 3 bases and at J to 4 bases, leaving 6 bases not matched to a gene. This CDR3 is 15 amino acids long. The V gene's germline CDR1 is KGHDR and CDR2 SFDVKD. The CDR3 here is CATSDGRLAADTQYF. The CDR3 region has the DNA TGTGCCACCAGTGATGGGCGACTAGCAGCAGATACGCAGTATTTT.

The chain employs TRBV15 and TRBJ1-2; weak D call: TRBD1 (6 bases). Trimming removed 3 bases at V and 8 bases at J, with 16 bases between. Germline V gene sequence: CDR1 LNHNV, CDR2 YYDKDF (reference sequence). The CDR3 is made up of 14 amino acids. For the CDR3, the DNA is TGTGCCACCAGCAGCGAATTCCAGGGACACGGCTACACCTTC. This codes for CATSSEFQGHGYTF.

V is TRBV19 and J is TRBJ2-3, with D perhaps matching TRBD2 (7 bases). Germline V gene data show CDR1 as LNHDA and CDR2 as SQIVND (reference sequence). CDR3 size: 13 residues. The ends were cut back, 9 bases at V and 6 bases at J, with 16 bases in the middle. The CDR3 region is CASWGGPMDTQYF. The CDR3 DNA follows: TGTGCCAGCTGGGGGGGCCCGATGGATACGCAGTATTTT.

The V and J genes are TRBV7-8 and TRBJ2-3; D may be TRBD2 (5 bases). V was shortened by 6 bases and J by 6 bases, with 13 bases between the two germline ends. Germline loops: CDR1 SGHVS, CDR2 FQNEAQ. CDR3 length: 13 amino acids. CDR3: CASSQDWRDTQYF. CDR3 bases: TGTGCCAGCAGTCAGGACTGGCGGGATACGCAGTATTTT.

This sequence joins TRBV7-3 and TRBJ2-2, with D perhaps matching TRBD1 (5 bases). V lost 0 bases, J lost 5 bases, and 10 bases lay in between. Germline CDR1 SGHTA, CDR2 FQGTGA. CDR3 length: 15 residues. DNA for the CDR3: TGTGCCAGCAGCTTAACGGGGCCGTTGACCGGGGAGCTGTTTTTT. This codes for CASSLTGPLTGELFF.

Only a few counts were recorded for this clone. The chain has TRBV4-1 and TRBJ1-1; D is unresolved. Per the germline V gene, CDR1 is MGHRA and CDR2 is YSYEKL. V was cut by 1 base and J by 7 bases, with 19 bases left in between. CDR3 length equals 16 residues. The CDR3 is CASSQVRLGVSLEAFF. CDR3 DNA sequence: TGCGCCAGCAGCCAAGTTAGGTTGGGAGTTTCCCTTGAAGCTTTCTTT.

J is TRBJ1-3 and V is TRBV6-6; D is undetermined. The CDR3 consists of 16 residues. The germline gives CDR1 MNHNY, CDR2 SVGAGI (reference sequence). V lost 0 bases to trimming and J lost 0 bases, with 9 bases between them. CDR3 sequence reads: CASSYSAVNSGNTIYF. The CDR3 nucleotides read TGTGCCAGCAGTTACTCTGCGGTGAACTCTGGAAACACCATATATTTT.

This chain joins TRBV6-6 and TRBJ1-1, with 10 bases matching TRBD1. The V segment lost 6 bases and the J segment 1 base; nucleotides outside the gene matches: 8. Germline loops: CDR1 MNHNY, CDR2 SVGAGI (reference sequence). This CDR3 spans 16 amino acids. In DNA, the CDR3 is TGTGCCAGCAGACCAGGGACAGGGGTCTCGAACACTGAAGCTTTCTTT. Amino acids: CASRPGTGVSNTEAFF.

Worth noting for this clone: At the DNA level, this CDR3 is encoded by other sequences in the same sample as well. The CDR3: CSVVQGNTEAFF. DNA of the CDR3: TGCAGCGTTGTGCAGGGGAACACTGAAGCTTTCTTT. The V call is TRBV29-1, the J call TRBJ1-1; perhaps TRBD1 as D (5 bases). Between the trimmed V and J ends, which lost 4 bases and 1 base, there was a span of 7 bases. This CDR3 spans 12 amino acids. CDR1 SQVTM and CDR2 ANQGSEA come from the germline V gene.

The chain links TRBV7-8 to TRBJ1-4; D ambiguous. CDR3 length: 13 residues. V was cut by 4 bases and J by 6 bases, with 9 bases left in between. Germline V gene data show CDR1 as SGHVS and CDR2 as FQNEAQ. CDR3 coding DNA: TGTGCCAGCAGCTCATGGGAGGATGAAAAACTGTTTTTT. This sequence encodes CASSSWEDEKLFF.

This chain links TRBV27 with TRBJ2-3; the D gene is possibly TRBD2 (5 bases). V dropped 4 bases and J dropped 2 bases, with 10 bases sitting between them. The length of the CDR3 is 14 residues. Germline CDR1 reads MNHEY; CDR2 reads SMNVEV (reference sequence). CDR3 coding DNA: TGTGCCAGCAGTTCCGGGGTACTCACAGATACGCAGTATTTT. It codes for CASSSGVLTDTQYF.

This clone occurred once. The chain employs TRBV4-1 and TRBJ1-2; TRBD1 matches at 7 bases. This CDR3 is 16 amino acids long. Trimming removed 5 bases from V and 5 bases from J; junction bases left unmatched: 14. Looked up from germline, CDR1 is MGHRA and CDR2 is YSYEKL. Here the CDR3 reads CASSEGERGGSYGYTF. DNA for the CDR3: TGCGCCAGCAGCGAAGGTGAGAGAGGGGGCAGTTATGGCTACACCTTC.

The rearrangement joins TRBV3-1 (or the pseudogene TRBV3-2) to TRBJ1-6; 10 positions agree with TRBD1. Trimming at V came to 5 bases and at J to 8 bases, leaving 3 bases not matched to a gene. CDR3 length: 14 amino acids. Germline CDR1 is LGHDT and CDR2 is YNNKEL (reference sequence). The CDR3 region is CASSEGQGDSPLHF. CDR3 DNA sequence: TGTGCCAGCAGCGAAGGACAGGGGGATTCACCCCTCCACTTT.

This chain joins TRBV5-5 and TRBJ2-3, with TRBD1 as a possible D gene (5 bases). CDR3 length equals 15 residues. Germline lookup yields CDR1 SGHKS and CDR2 YYEKEE (reference sequence). Deletions cut 0 bases from V and 0 bases from J, with 8 bases between. CDR3 in DNA: TGTGCCAGCAGCTTGGTCGGACAAAGCACAGATACGCAGTATTTT. Encoded protein: CASSLVGQSTDTQYF.

The genes are TRBV4-3 and TRBJ1-2; possible D gene TRBD1, 6 bases. CDR1 is LGHNA, CDR2 YSLEER, per germline. V was shortened by 2 bases and J by 8 bases, with 18 bases between the two germline ends. The CDR3 has 15 amino acids. The CDR3 DNA reads as TGCGCCAGCAGCCAACCCGACGACAGGAAGCGGGGCTACACCTTC. Residues: CASSQPDDRKRGYTF.

The rearrangement links TRBV7-8 to TRBJ2-7, with a weak D call TRBD1 (6 bases). The CDR3 runs to 16 residues. Germline CDR1 SGHVS, CDR2 FQNEAQ. Between the trimmed V and J ends, which lost 1 base and 0 bases, there was a span of 13 bases. This chain's CDR3 is CASSLVSGASSYEQYF. CDR3 nucleotide sequence: TGTGCCAGCAGCTTAGTTTCAGGGGCTAGCTCCTACGAGCAGTACTTC.

A few counts support this clone. As DNA, the CDR3 is TGTGCCAGCAGTCCGACAGGTTTGGGGAATGAGCAGTTCTTC. Its translation: CASSPTGLGNEQFF. The V call is TRBV6-5, the J call TRBJ2-1; maybe TRBD1 (6 bases). CDR3 length: 14 amino acids. With 5 bases removed from V and 7 bases from J, the gap between germline ends came to 15 bases. CDR1 is MNHEY, CDR2 SVGAGI, per germline.

The chain joins TRBV7-2 to TRBJ2-1; 9 bases match TRBD2. The CDR3 extends over 16 amino acids. CDR1 and CDR2 from the germline V gene are SGHTA and FQGNSA. The J segment lost 2 bases and the V segment lost 3 bases, leaving 5 bases of the junction unmatched. CDR3 DNA: TGTGCCAGCAGCTTGAGGAGCGGGGGGACCTACAATGAGCAGTTCTTC. It yields the protein CASSLRSGGTYNEQFF.